These 20 T cell receptor beta chains were sequenced from one sample in a study of early T cells in non-severe SARS-CoV-2 infection. TCRdb called the 5' RACE reads again in MiXCR, with one record for every CDR3 protein. This sample has 20,000 to 25,000 distinct CDR3 sequences, with around 4.2% found just once. Sequencing used whole blood. Source of these receptors: an adult who was a healthcare worker with PCR-confirmed SARS-CoV-2 infection or an uninfected control (not recorded which).

A few counts support this clonotype. CDR3 loop: CASSRYPDTQYF. The CDR3 DNA reads TGTGCCAGCAGTCGATACCCAGATACGCAGTATTTT. The chain has TRBV28 and TRBJ2-3, with D unresolved. Germline CDR1 and CDR2: MDHEN and SYDVKM. With 5 bases removed from V and 4 bases from J, the gap between germline ends came to 7 bases. The CDR3 contains 12 residues.

This clonotype was detected many times. The V and J genes are TRBV6-2 or TRBV6-3 and TRBJ2-1; tentatively, D is TRBD1 (6 bases). CDR1 and CDR2 (germline): MNHEY, SVGEGT. The CDR3 covers 13 residues. V lost 5 bases, J lost 9 bases, and 14 bases lay in between. This CDR3 reads CASSPGVPGEQFF. In DNA form, the CDR3 reads TGTGCCAGCAGTCCAGGGGTCCCCGGTGAGCAGTTCTTC.

The table lists this clonotype with many counts. The chain links TRBV7-7 to TRBJ2-5, with 7 bases matching TRBD1. V lost 5 bases to trimming and J lost 2 bases; unmatched junction nucleotides: 17. The V gene's germline CDR1 is SSHAT and CDR2 FNYEAQ (reference sequence). This CDR3 is built from 18 residues. The CDR3 reads CASSHRRGPGQLQETQYF. In nucleotides, the CDR3 is TGTGCCAGCAGCCACAGACGGGGACCGGGACAGCTACAAGAGACCCAGTACTTC.

This clonotype was picked up many times. V is TRBV6-5 and J is TRBJ2-3, with 9 bases aligning to TRBD1. The CDR3 consists of 18 residues. CDR1 is MNHEY and CDR2 is SVGAGI in the germline V gene. Trimming removed 0 bases from V and 0 bases from J; junction bases left unmatched: 7. CDR3 nucleotide sequence: TGTGCCAGCAGTTACTCGACAACCGGGACAGGGAGCACAGATACGCAGTATTTT. Translated, it gives CASSYSTTGTGSTDTQYF.

This clonotype was counted ten times or more. The rearrangement links TRBV20-1 to TRBJ2-3, with 8 bases aligning to TRBD2. The CDR3 is 14 amino acids. From germline, CDR1 is DFQATT and CDR2 SNEGSKA (reference sequence). The J segment lost 3 bases and the V segment lost 6 bases, leaving 8 bases of the junction unmatched. DNA for the CDR3: TGCAGTGCCTCCGGGGGGGCTCTGACAGATACGCAGTATTTT. Its protein is CSASGGALTDTQYF.

This clonotype was recorded many times. This chain joins TRBV2 and TRBJ1-6, with D uncertain. V lost 3 bases, J lost 10 bases, and 10 bases lay in between. Germline V lookup: CDR1 SNHLY, CDR2 FYNNEI. This CDR3 has 13 residues. The CDR3 reads CASSDEASSPLHF. Here the CDR3 DNA reads TGTGCCAGCAGTGATGAGGCATCATCACCCCTCCACTTT.

This clonotype appeared many times. This sequence joins TRBV5-1 and TRBJ1-5, with 9 bases fitting TRBD1. V shed 4 bases and J 0 bases; nucleotides not matched to a gene: 8. Per germline, CDR1 SGHRS and CDR2 YFSETQ. The CDR3 loop spans 17 amino acids. DNA of the CDR3: TGCGCCAGCAGCCCCACAGGGGGCCCGTATAGCAATCAGCCCCAGCATTTT. This codes for CASSPTGGPYSNQPQHF.

In its sample, this clonotype was seen a few times. This chain joins TRBV20-1 and TRBJ2-3; 9 bases fit TRBD1. The CDR3 extends over 17 amino acids. V dropped 4 bases and J dropped 3; count of bases not matched to a gene: 14. CDR1 is DFQATT, CDR2 SNEGSKA, per germline (reference sequence). The CDR3 reads CSATSTGQGLRTDTQYF. CDR3 sequence (DNA): TGCAGTGCTACAAGTACCGGACAGGGGTTGAGGACAGATACGCAGTATTTT.

This clonotype showed up just a few times. In nucleotides, the CDR3 is TGTGCCAGCAGCCAAGTAGCCACAGAGAATTCACCCCTCCACTTT. Its protein is CASSQVATENSPLHF. This chain uses TRBV4-2 with TRBJ1-6; D is unclear. This CDR3 comprises 15 residues. Germline CDR1 LGHNA, CDR2 YNFKEQ. V lost 1 base, J lost 7 bases, and 11 bases lay in between.

In this sample, this clonotype turned up many times. The chain carries TRBV18 and TRBJ2-7, with D uncertain. Germline V gives CDR1 KGHSH, CDR2 LQKENI. This CDR3 has 14 amino acids. Trimming left V 2 bases short and J 0 bases short, with 8 bases between. This chain's CDR3 is CASSPGVNSYEQYF. The CDR3 DNA is TGTGCCAGCTCACCAGGGGTCAACTCCTACGAGCAGTACTTC.

This clonotype occurred many times. The chain has TRBV4-1 and TRBJ2-3; a weak D match, TRBD2 (7 bases). The V and J ends lost 0 bases and 7 bases respectively, with 14 bases between them. Germline loops: CDR1 MGHRA, CDR2 YSYEKL. This CDR3 has 15 amino acids. The CDR3: CASSQETGGLHTQYF. CDR3 nucleotide sequence: TGCGCCAGCAGCCAAGAAACGGGGGGCCTCCATACGCAGTATTTT.

This clonotype has at least ten counts. This rearrangement joins TRBV7-9 to TRBJ1-1; no clear D gene. Germline V gene sequence: CDR1 SEHNR, CDR2 FQNEAQ (reference sequence). Between the trimmed V and J ends, which lost 3 bases and 3 bases, there was a span of 8 bases. The CDR3 contains 13 residues. The CDR3 DNA follows: TGTGCCAGCAGCTTTACTGGAGACACTGAAGCTTTCTTT. This codes for CASSFTGDTEAFF.

This clonotype has ten or more counts. The chain employs TRBV20-1 and TRBJ2-1; 16 bases map to TRBD2. The CDR3 covers 20 residues. The germline V gene encodes CDR1 DFQATT and CDR2 SNEGSKA (reference sequence). The junction had 12 bases not matched to a gene; V was cut back by 1 base and J by 3 bases. In DNA, the CDR3 is TGCAGTGCTAGAGGCCCCGGGACTAGCGGGGGGGCCGCATTCTACAATGAGCAGTTCTTC. Protein: CSARGPGTSGGAAFYNEQFF.

In this sample, this clonotype turned up many times. The V call is TRBV7-9, the J call TRBJ2-3, with 8 bases fitting TRBD1. Germline CDR1 is SEHNR and CDR2 is FQNEAQ (reference sequence). CDR3 length: 15 residues. The trim removed 0 bases at V and 3 bases at J, leaving 2 bases unmatched. The CDR3 bases are TGTGCCAGCAGCTTAGCGAGGGACAGGACAGATACGCAGTATTTT. Encoded protein: CASSLARDRTDTQYF.

This clonotype was counted many times. V gene TRBV28 combines with J gene TRBJ1-4, with 7 bases fitting TRBD1. V trimming: 8 bases; J trimming: 9 bases; junction bases outside the gene matches: 12. CDR3 length: 14 residues. Germline V gives CDR1 MDHEN, CDR2 SYDVKM. The CDR3 DNA reads TGTGCCAGCTCTCAGGGGGGGATAATGAAAAAACTGTTTTTT. Its translation is CASSQGGIMKKLFF.

J is TRBJ2-3 and V is TRBV6-1; 11 bases line up with TRBD2. Germline CDR1 and CDR2: MNHNS and SASEGT. The trim removed 5 bases at V and 4 bases at J, leaving 8 bases unmatched. The CDR3 is 16 residues long. In DNA form, the CDR3 reads TGTGCCAGCAGTCTGGGACTAGCGGTATTTGCAGATACGCAGTATTTT. Translated, it gives CASSLGLAVFADTQYF.

There are many counts of this clonotype. The genes are TRBV9 and TRBJ2-2, with TRBD2 matching over 10 bases. The germline gives CDR1 SGDLS, CDR2 YYNGEE. J gave up 5 bases and V 4 bases, and 2 bases lay outside the gene matches. CDR3 size: 14 residues. The CDR3 DNA follows: TGTGCCAGCAGCCCGGGACTAGCGACCGGGGAGCTGTTTTTT. Its protein product is CASSPGLATGELFF.

In its sample, this clonotype is medium-sized (0.01 to 0.1%). The rearrangement links TRBV12-3 or TRBV12-4 to TRBJ2-5; D is uncertain. The CDR3 has 14 residues. Trimming removed 5 bases at V and 1 base at J, with 11 bases between. CDR3: CASSPLLFQETQYF. The CDR3 DNA reads TGTGCCAGCAGTCCCCTTCTGTTCCAAGAGACCCAGTACTTC.

The table lists this clonotype with a few counts. The chain links TRBV5-1 to TRBJ2-1, with D possibly matching TRBD2 (6 bases). This CDR3 has 14 amino acids. V lost 2 bases to trimming and J lost 6 bases, with 12 bases between them. Germline V CDR1 and CDR2: SGHRS, YFSETQ. The CDR3 protein is CASSLAGPGNEQFF. In nucleotides, the CDR3 is TGCGCCAGCAGCTTAGCGGGTCCCGGCAATGAGCAGTTCTTC.

This clonotype has ten or more counts. The J gene is TRBJ1-1, the V gene TRBV6-2 or TRBV6-3, with no clear D. Trimming cost V 0 bases and J 4 bases, with 18 bases left between them. The germline CDR1 and CDR2 sequences are MNHEY and SVGEGT. This CDR3 has 17 residues. This CDR3 is CASSYSRPTTLGTEAFF. In DNA form, the CDR3 reads TGTGCCAGCAGTTACTCGAGGCCTACAACCTTAGGCACTGAAGCTTTCTTT.